The rows below give T cell receptor beta chains drawn from one sample of a study of glioma-infiltrating T cells after dendritic cell vaccination. The method was immunoSEQ multiplex PCR; TCRdb's version includes in-frame clones alone and lacks a portion of them. The table shows 100,000 or so clones, with around 91% occurring only once. The specimen comprised blood, sampled after dendritic cell vaccination. The receptor set was obtained from a human donor with glioblastoma. CDR3s include the opening cysteine and the closing phenylalanine or tryptophan. The D gene is left open where the match is weak. Clone size appears in some rows only: once, few, many, or a class for an expanded clone.

d_call,v_call,j_call,clone_size,cdr3_aa,cdr3_nt
.,TRBV7-2,TRBJ2-7,once,CASSPPRQGGYEQYF,TGTGCCAGCAGCCCGCCGAGACAGGGAGGATACGAGCAGTACTTC
.,TRBV2,TRBJ1-5,.,CASNYRGVSNQPQHF,TGTGCCAGCAACTACCGGGGAGTGAGCAATCAGCCCCAGCATTTT
TRBD1,TRBV30,TRBJ2-7,.,CAWSEGAEGSYEQYF,TGTGCCTGGAGTGAGGGGGCGGAAGGCTCCTACGAGCAGTACTTC
.,TRBV6-1,TRBJ2-7,few,CASLLTGSSYEQYF,TGTGCCAGCCTCCTTACAGGGAGCTCCTACGAGCAGTACTTC
.,TRBV7-9,TRBJ1-2,.,CASSSEGGNYGYTF,TGTGCCAGCAGTTCCGAGGGGGGGAACTATGGCTACACCTTC
.,TRBV2,TRBJ1-1,.,CASHAPQDEAFF,TGTGCCTCACACGCCCCCCAGGATGAAGCTTTCTTT
.,TRBV6-5,TRBJ2-7,.,CASSYSRQGNYEQYF,TGTGCCAGCAGTTACTCGCGGCAGGGAAATTACGAGCAGTACTTC
.,TRBV29-1,TRBJ1-1,.,CSADVAGAGEAFF,TGCAGCGCAGATGTGGCAGGGGCAGGTGAAGCTTTCTTT
.,TRBV5-4,TRBJ2-7,.,CASSLEGPGEQYF,TGTGCCAGCAGCTTGGAGGGCCCGGGGGAGCAGTACTTC
TRBD2,TRBV7-2,TRBJ2-7,.,CASSLPLSSGISYEQYF,TGTGCCAGCAGCCTCCCGCTTAGTAGCGGGATCTCCTACGAGCAGTACTTC
.,TRBV5-6,TRBJ1-2,.,CASSSQGYGYTF,TGTGCCAGCAGCTCACAGGGCTATGGCTACACCTTC
.,TRBV6-1,TRBJ1-5,.,CASSEPLSNQPQHF,TGTGCCAGCAGTGAACCCCTCTCTAATCAGCCCCAGCATTTT
TRBD1,TRBV6-5,TRBJ1-1,.,CASSYRGLRTEAFF,TGTGCCAGCAGTTACAGGGGGCTTCGAACTGAAGCTTTCTTT
.,TRBV2,TRBJ2-3,once,CASSEWRRVGDTQYF,TGTGCCAGCAGTGAATGGCGGAGGGTTGGAGATACGCAGTATTTT
TRBD1,TRBV5-4,TRBJ1-2,.,CASAPVTGGYGYTF,TGTGCCAGCGCTCCCGTTACAGGGGGCTATGGCTACACCTTC
TRBD2,TRBV6-1,TRBJ2-5,.,CASSERPSGLQETQYF,TGTGCCAGCAGTGAACGTCCTAGCGGCCTACAAGAGACCCAGTACTTC
TRBD1,TRBV6-5,TRBJ2-7,.,CASSEGDSSYEQYF,TGTGCCAGCAGTGAAGGGGACAGCTCCTACGAGCAGTACTTC